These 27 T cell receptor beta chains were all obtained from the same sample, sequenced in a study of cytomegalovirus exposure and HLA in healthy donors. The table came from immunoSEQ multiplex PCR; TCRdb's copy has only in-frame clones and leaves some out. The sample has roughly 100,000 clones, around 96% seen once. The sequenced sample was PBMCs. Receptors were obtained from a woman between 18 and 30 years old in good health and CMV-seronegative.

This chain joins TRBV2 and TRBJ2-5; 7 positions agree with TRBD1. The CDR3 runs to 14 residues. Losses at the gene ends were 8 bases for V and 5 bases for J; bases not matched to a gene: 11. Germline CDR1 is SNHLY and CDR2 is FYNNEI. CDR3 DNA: TGTGCCAGCTTGGGCGAGGGGGCCGGGGAGACCCAGTACTTC. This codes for CASLGEGAGETQYF.

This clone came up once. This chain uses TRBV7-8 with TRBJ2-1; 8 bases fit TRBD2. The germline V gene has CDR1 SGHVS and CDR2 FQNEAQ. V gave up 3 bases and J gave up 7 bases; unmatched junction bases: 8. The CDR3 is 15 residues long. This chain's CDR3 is CASSLQGGGRNEQFF. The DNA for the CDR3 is TGTGCCAGCAGCTTGCAGGGCGGCGGGAGGAATGAGCAGTTCTTC.

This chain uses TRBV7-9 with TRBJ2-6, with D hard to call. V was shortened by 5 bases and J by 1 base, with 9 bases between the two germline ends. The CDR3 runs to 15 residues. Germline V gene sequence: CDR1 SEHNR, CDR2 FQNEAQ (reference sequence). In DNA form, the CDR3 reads TGTGCCAGCAGCCTAGTCCCTTCTGGGGCCAACGTCCTGACTTTC. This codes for CASSLVPSGANVLTF.

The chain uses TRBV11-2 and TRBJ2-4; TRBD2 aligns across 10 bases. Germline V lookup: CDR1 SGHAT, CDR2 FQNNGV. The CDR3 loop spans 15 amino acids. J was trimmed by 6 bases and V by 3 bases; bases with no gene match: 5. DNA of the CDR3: TGTGCCAGCAGCTTTCTAGCGGGGGCCTTAAACATTCAGTACTTC. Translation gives CASSFLAGALNIQYF.

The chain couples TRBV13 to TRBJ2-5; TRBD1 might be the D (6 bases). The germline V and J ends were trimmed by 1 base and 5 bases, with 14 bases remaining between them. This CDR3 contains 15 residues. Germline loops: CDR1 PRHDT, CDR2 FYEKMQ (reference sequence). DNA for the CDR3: TGTGCCAGCAGCTTAGCTCAGGTGGGGGCCGAGACCCAGTACTTC. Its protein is CASSLAQVGAETQYF.

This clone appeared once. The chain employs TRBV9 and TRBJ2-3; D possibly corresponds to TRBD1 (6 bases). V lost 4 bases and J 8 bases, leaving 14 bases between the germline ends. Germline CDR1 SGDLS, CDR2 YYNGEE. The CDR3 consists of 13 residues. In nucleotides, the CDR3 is TGTGCCAGCAGCCCCCTCCCACAGGGTACGCAGTATTTT. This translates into CASSPLPQGTQYF.

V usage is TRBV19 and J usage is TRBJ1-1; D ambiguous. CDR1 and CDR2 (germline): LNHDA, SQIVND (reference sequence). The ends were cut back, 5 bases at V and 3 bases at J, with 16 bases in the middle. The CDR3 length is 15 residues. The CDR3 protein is CASSPFSPGYTEAFF. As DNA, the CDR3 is TGTGCCAGTAGTCCCTTCAGCCCGGGGTACACTGAAGCTTTCTTT.

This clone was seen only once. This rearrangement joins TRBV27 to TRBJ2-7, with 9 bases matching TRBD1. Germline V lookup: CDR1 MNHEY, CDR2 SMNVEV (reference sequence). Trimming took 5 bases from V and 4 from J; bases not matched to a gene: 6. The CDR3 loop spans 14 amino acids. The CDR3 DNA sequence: TGTGCCAGCAGTCCACGACAGGGGGTGTACGAGCAGTACTTC. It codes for CASSPRQGVYEQYF.

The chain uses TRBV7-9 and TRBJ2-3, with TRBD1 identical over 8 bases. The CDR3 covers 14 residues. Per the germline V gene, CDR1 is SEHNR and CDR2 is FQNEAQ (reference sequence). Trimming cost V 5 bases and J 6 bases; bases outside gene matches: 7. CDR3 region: CASSPWTGLDTQYF. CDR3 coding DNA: TGTGCCAGCAGCCCCTGGACAGGGCTGGATACGCAGTATTTT.

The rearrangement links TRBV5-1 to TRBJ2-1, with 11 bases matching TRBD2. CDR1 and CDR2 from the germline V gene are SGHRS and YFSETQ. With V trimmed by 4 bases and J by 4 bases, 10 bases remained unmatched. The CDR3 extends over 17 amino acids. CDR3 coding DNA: TGCGCCAGCAGCCCCCCCCTGGGACTAGCGGTATACAATGAGCAGTTCTTC. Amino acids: CASSPPLGLAVYNEQFF.

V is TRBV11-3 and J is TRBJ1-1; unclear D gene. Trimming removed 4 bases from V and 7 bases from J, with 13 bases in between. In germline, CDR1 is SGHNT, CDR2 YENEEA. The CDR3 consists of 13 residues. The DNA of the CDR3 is TGTGCCAGCAGCTCCGGGTCGCACGGTGAAGCTTTCTTT. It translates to CASSSGSHGEAFF.

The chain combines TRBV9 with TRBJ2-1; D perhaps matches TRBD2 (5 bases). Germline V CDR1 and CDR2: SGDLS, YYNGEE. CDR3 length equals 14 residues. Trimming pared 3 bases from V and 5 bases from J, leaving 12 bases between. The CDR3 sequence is CASSGGALDNEQFF. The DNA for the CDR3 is TGTGCCAGCAGCGGGGGAGCATTGGACAATGAGCAGTTCTTC. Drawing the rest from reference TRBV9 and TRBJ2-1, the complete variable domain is DSGVTQTPKHLITATGQRVTLRCSPRSGDLSVYWYQQSLDQGLQFLIQYYNGEERAKGNILERFSAQQFPDLHSELNLSSLELGDSALYFCASSGGALDNEQFFGPGTRLTVL.

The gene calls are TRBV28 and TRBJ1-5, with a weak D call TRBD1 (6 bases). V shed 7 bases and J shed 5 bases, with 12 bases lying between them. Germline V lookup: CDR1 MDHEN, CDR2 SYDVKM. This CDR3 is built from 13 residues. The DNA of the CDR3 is TGTGCCAGCAACCTCGGACAGTATCAGCCCCAGCATTTT. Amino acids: CASNLGQYQPQHF. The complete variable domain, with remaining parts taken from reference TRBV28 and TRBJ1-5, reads DVKVTQSSRYLVKRTGEKVFLECVQDMDHENMFWYRQDPGLGLRLIYFSYDVKMKEKGDIPEGYSVSREKKERFSLILESASTNQTSMYLCASNLGQYQPQHFGDGTRLSIL.

CDR3 bases: TGTGCCAGACAGGGGGAGCAGCCCCAGCATTTT. Protein sequence: CARQGEQPQHF. The chain has TRBV19 and TRBJ1-5, with 8 bases fitting TRBD1. Per germline, CDR1 LNHDA and CDR2 SQIVND (reference sequence). The CDR3 has 11 amino acids. The trim removed 9 bases at V and 7 bases at J, leaving 2 bases unmatched.

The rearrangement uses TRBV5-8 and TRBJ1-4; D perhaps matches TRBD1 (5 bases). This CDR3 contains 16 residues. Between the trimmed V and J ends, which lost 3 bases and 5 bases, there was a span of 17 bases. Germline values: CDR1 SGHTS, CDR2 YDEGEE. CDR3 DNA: TGTGCCAGCAGCTCGGTGAGAGGGACTTTGAATGAAAAACTGTTTTTT. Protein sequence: CASSSVRGTLNEKLFF.

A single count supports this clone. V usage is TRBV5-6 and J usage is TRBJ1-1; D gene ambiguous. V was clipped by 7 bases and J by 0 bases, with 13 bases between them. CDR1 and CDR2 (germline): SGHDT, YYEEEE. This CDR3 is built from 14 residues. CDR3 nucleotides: TGTGCCAGCCTCCAGAGACTCCTGAACACTGAAGCTTTCTTT. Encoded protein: CASLQRLLNTEAFF. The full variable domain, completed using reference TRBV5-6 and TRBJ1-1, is DAGVTQSPTHLIKTRGQQVTLRCSPKSGHDTVSWYQQALGQGPQFIFQYYEEEERQRGNFPDRFSGHQFPNYSSELNVNALLLGDSALYLCASLQRLLNTEAFFGQGTRLTVV.

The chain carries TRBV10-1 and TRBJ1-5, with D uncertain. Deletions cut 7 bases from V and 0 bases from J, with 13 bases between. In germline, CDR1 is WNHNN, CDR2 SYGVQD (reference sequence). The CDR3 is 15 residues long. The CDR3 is CASTQAETSNQPQHF. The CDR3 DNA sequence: TGCGCCAGCACTCAGGCCGAGACTAGCAATCAGCCCCAGCATTTT.

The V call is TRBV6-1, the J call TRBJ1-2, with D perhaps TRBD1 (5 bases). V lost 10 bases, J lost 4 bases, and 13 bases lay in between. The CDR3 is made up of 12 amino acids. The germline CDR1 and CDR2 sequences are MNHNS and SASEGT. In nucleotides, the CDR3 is TGTGCCACCGGGGGGAAGTCCTATGGCTACACCTTC. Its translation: CATGGKSYGYTF.

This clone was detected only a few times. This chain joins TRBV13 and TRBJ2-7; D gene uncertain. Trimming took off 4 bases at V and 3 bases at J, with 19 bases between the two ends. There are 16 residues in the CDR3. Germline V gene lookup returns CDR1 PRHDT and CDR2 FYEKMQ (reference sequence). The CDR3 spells CASSSRLTLPIYEQYF. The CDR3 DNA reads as TGTGCCAGCAGCTCGCGACTCACCCTTCCTATCTACGAGCAGTACTTC.

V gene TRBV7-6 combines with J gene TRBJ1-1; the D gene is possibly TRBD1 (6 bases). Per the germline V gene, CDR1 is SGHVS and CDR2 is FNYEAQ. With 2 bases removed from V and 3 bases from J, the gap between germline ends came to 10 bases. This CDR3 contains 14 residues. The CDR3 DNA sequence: TGTGCCAGCAGCTTAACAGGGATCGACACTGAAGCTTTCTTT. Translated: CASSLTGIDTEAFF.

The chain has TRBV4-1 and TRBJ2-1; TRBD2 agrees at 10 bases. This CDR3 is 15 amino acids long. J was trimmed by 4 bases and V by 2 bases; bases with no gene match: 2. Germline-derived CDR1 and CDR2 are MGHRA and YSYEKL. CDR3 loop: CASSQLAGAYNEQFF. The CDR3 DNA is TGCGCCAGCAGCCAACTAGCGGGGGCTTACAATGAGCAGTTCTTC.

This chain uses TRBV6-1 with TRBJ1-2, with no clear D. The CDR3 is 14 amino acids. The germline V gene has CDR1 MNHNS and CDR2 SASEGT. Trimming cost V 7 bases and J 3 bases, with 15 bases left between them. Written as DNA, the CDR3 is TGTGCCAGCATCTTCAGAGAGGGTGACTATGGCTACACCTTC. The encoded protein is CASIFREGDYGYTF.

CDR3 sequence (DNA): TGTGCCAGCAGCTTAGGGTGGGGCAGTAACACTGAAGCTTTCTTT. It encodes CASSLGWGSNTEAFF. V is TRBV7-3 and J is TRBJ1-1, with a weak D call TRBD1 (5 bases). The ends were cut back, 2 bases at V and 2 bases at J, with 12 bases in the middle. The CDR3 spans 15 residues. CDR1 is SGHTA, CDR2 FQGTGA, per germline.

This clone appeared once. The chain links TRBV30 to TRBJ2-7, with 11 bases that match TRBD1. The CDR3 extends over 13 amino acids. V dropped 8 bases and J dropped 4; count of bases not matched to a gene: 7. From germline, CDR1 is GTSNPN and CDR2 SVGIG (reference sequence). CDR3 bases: TGTGCCGGAGGGACAGGGGGGAGGTACGAGCAGTACTTC. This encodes CAGGTGGRYEQYF.

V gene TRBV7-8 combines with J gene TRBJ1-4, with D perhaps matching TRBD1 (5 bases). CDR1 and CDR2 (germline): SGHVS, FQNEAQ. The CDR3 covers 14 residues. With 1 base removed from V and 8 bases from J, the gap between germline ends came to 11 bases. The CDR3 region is CASSLVQGPEKLFF. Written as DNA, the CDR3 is TGTGCCAGCAGCTTAGTTCAGGGCCCCGAAAAACTGTTTTTT.

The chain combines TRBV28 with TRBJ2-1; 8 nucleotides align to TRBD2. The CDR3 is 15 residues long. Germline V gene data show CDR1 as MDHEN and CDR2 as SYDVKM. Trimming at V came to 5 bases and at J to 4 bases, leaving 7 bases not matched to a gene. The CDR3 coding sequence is TGTGCCAGCAGTCCCTTGACTAGCGCGTACAATGAGCAGTTCTTC. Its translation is CASSPLTSAYNEQFF.

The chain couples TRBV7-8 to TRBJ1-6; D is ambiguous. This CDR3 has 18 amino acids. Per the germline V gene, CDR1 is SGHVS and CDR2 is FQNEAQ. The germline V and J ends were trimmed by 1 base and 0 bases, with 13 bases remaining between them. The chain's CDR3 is CASSLGRMTSSYNSPLHF. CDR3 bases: TGTGCCAGCAGCTTAGGCAGGATGACAAGCTCCTATAATTCACCCCTCCACTTT.